This T cell receptor beta chain was captured in a study of spatial heterogeneity in lung cancer. Study overall: The average appearance count of each unique TCR and UMI combination in raw reads was more than eight.

On this clonotype: Its antigen is as yet unknown.

Time point of the sample: sample taken at primary tumor resection. Sequencing was performed on whole RNA extracted from tumor and nontumor lung tissue, or from frozen PBMC, and the material was left unsorted. The study's findings and limits: TCRs found ubiquitously expanded in tumor appeared in blood more at resection than at follow-up.

Every cDNA TCR molecule received its own unique molecular identifier. Each CDR3 protein gets one entry after TCRdb re-called the 5' RACE reads with MiXCR. The sample has 26,000 or so distinct CDR3 sequences, roughly 13% seen once. The sequence came from a female donor with early-stage non-small cell lung cancer. The material was PBMCs, obtained at surgery.

As DNA, the CDR3 is TGCAGTGCTACTACTAGCGGGACCTACAATGAGCAGTTCTTC. Amino acid sequence: CSATTSGTYNEQFF. This rearrangement joins TRBV20-1 to TRBJ2-1, with TRBD2 matching over 10 bases. Germline V gene lookup returns CDR1 DFQATT and CDR2 SNEGSKA (reference sequence). V lost 4 bases, J lost 2 bases, and 2 bases stayed unmatched. This CDR3 contains 14 residues.